This section outlines one TCR beta chain sequence together with its context. Sequencing of TCR beta, carried out with a high-throughput approach, was applied to CD8+ and CD4+ T cells from the blood. Germline loops: CDR1 MNHNS, CDR2 SASEGT. The CDR3 is made up of 14 amino acids. J lost 5 bases, V lost 6 bases, and 7 bases had no gene match. These data belong to a study of CD8 T cells in Susac syndrome. Reverse transcription of roughly 0.5 to 1 ug RNA was performed with random hexamers. The amplification used immunoSEQ multiplex PCR on TCR beta CDR3; it spanned 54 Vbeta and 13 Jbeta. Using its own MiXCR run on the immunoSEQ multiplex PCR reads, TCRdb lists one record per CDR3 protein. There are 250,000 or so distinct CDR3 sequences in the sample; 90% to 95% occur only once, and approximately 0.072% lies in the top ten.

This chain joins TRBV6-1 and TRBJ2-5; TRBD2 matches at 9 bases. The receptor was derived from a human donor with multiple sclerosis. Sequenced material: CD4+ T cells from PBMCs. CDR3 sequence reads: CASRTAGGRETQYF. CDR3 DNA sequence: TGTGCCAGCAGGACAGCGGGGGGCCGGGAGACCCAGTACTTC.